These 27 T cell receptor beta chains were sequenced from one sample in a study of cytomegalovirus exposure and HLA in healthy donors (dated by TCRdb to 2015 to 2018). The receptor library was made with the immunoSEQ multiplex PCR assay. A mixture of 60 forward primers for TCR Vbeta segments and 13 reverse primers for TCR Jbeta segments was used in the multiplex PCR. Entries here come from immuneACCESS through TCRdb and include only in-frame sequences with V and J called. Some clones fail to appear in such tables; in the studies checked, an unresolved V gene covers under half of the shortfall, and the cause of the remainder is unknown. Recorded for this sample are some 130,000 clones; roughly four fifths of them occurred a single time. Clones ranked in the top ten supply 5.5% to 7% of the sample. Sequenced material: PBMCs. The receptors come from a woman in her forties in good health and CMV-seropositive.

The V call is TRBV5-8, the J call TRBJ1-4; 8 nucleotides line up with TRBD1. Trimming took 4 bases from V and 6 from J; bases not matched to a gene: 8. The CDR3 consists of 15 residues. Per the germline V gene, CDR1 is SGHTS and CDR2 is YDEGEE. The DNA of the CDR3 is TGTGCCAGCAGCATGCGGGACAGGAGGGATGAAAAACTGTTTTTT. The encoded protein is CASSMRDRRDEKLFF.

The chain has TRBV13 and TRBJ1-1; D ambiguous. Germline V gene lookup returns CDR1 PRHDT and CDR2 FYEKMQ (reference sequence). V gave up 5 bases and J gave up 10 bases, with 20 bases separating them. There are 14 residues in the CDR3. In DNA, the CDR3 is TGTGCCAGCAGCCCACTCACTACCCCGCGCGGAGCTTTCTTT. Protein sequence: CASSPLTTPRGAFF. Full variable domain (remainder filled in from reference TRBV13 and TRBJ1-1): AAGVIQSPRHLIKEKRETATLKCYPIPRHDTVYWYQQGPGQDPQFLISFYEKMQSDKGSIPDRFSAQQFSDYHSELNMSSLELGDSALYFCASSPLTTPRGAFFGQGTRLTVV.

The genes are TRBV29-1 and TRBJ2-7, with 9 bases lining up with TRBD1. From germline, CDR1 is SQVTM and CDR2 ANQGSEA. The CDR3 contains 17 residues. Unmatched junction bases numbered 12, after V lost 0 bases and J lost 3 bases. CDR3 region: CSVEEYLPGQGNYEQYF. The CDR3 DNA reads TGCAGCGTTGAAGAGTATTTGCCGGGACAGGGTAACTACGAGCAGTACTTC.

V usage is TRBV29-1 and J usage is TRBJ2-7, with 10 bases fitting TRBD1. The V segment lost 3 bases and the J segment 3 bases; nucleotides outside the gene matches: 5. Germline V CDR1 and CDR2: SQVTM, ANQGSEA. This CDR3 region has 14 residues. The CDR3 reads CSVDVGTGVYEQYF. The CDR3 nucleotides read TGCAGCGTTGACGTGGGGACAGGGGTCTACGAGCAGTACTTC.

This clone has just one count. The chain links TRBV28 to TRBJ2-3; 11 nucleotides match TRBD2. V dropped 3 bases and J dropped 2; count of bases not matched to a gene: 4. Germline assignment: CDR1 MDHEN and CDR2 SYDVKM. The length of the CDR3 is 16 residues. The CDR3 nucleotides read TGTGCCAGCAGTTTGCTAGCGGGAGGTTCCACAGATACGCAGTATTTT. It specifies CASSLLAGGSTDTQYF.

This chain connects TRBV6-5 to TRBJ1-1; unclear D gene. Germline V CDR1 and CDR2: MNHEY, SVGAGI. The CDR3 consists of 13 residues. V shed 0 bases and J shed 11 bases, with 13 bases lying between them. CDR3 sequence (DNA): TGTGCCAGCAGTTACTCGATCGAGACTATGGCTTTCTTT. Protein sequence: CASSYSIETMAFF.

The CDR3: CASSGPGQRNYGYTF. The CDR3, as DNA: TGTGCCAGCAGCGGACCGGGACAGAGAAACTATGGCTACACCTTC. This chain links TRBV13 with TRBJ1-2; 7 bases match TRBD1. The germline CDR1 and CDR2 sequences are PRHDT and FYEKMQ (reference sequence). The trim removed 5 bases at V and 2 bases at J, leaving 8 bases unmatched. The length of the CDR3 is 15 residues.

The CDR3 DNA follows: TGTGCCTGGAGTGTGACTGGGACAGGCAGACCCCTCCACTTT. Its protein is CAWSVTGTGRPLHF. This chain uses TRBV30 with TRBJ1-6; TRBD1 aligns across 8 bases. V lost 0 bases, J lost 12 bases, and 7 bases stayed unmatched. Germline V lookup: CDR1 GTSNPN, CDR2 SVGIG (reference sequence). This CDR3 region has 14 residues.

This chain joins TRBV5-1 and TRBJ2-4; D uncertain. Germline V CDR1 and CDR2: SGHRS, YFSETQ. CDR3 length: 14 amino acids. V lost 0 bases to trimming and J lost 8 bases, with 12 bases between them. CDR3: CASSLGWAEDIQYF. Here the CDR3 DNA reads TGCGCCAGCAGCTTGGGGTGGGCTGAAGACATTCAGTACTTC.

This chain joins TRBV4-3 and TRBJ2-2; D is undetermined. With 1 base removed from V and 2 bases from J, the gap between germline ends came to 5 bases. In germline, CDR1 is LGHNA, CDR2 YSLEER. The CDR3 runs 14 residues. CDR3 nucleotides: TGCGCCAGCAGCCAAGGCTATAACACCGGGGAGCTGTTTTTT. Protein: CASSQGYNTGELFF.

This clone was seen only once. The chain carries TRBV30 and TRBJ1-1; the match to TRBD1 covers 7 bases. The CDR3 contains 14 residues. The V and J ends lost 0 bases and 10 bases, in that order; junction bases with no gene match: 11. Germline CDR1 reads GTSNPN; CDR2 reads SVGIG (reference sequence). The CDR3 DNA follows: TGTGCCTGGAGTGTTTCAGGGGGGACCCACTCAGCTTTCTTT. This translates into CAWSVSGGTHSAFF.

The chain links TRBV23-1 to TRBJ2-7; D may be TRBD2 (6 bases). TRBV23-1 is reported as an ORF; its role is uncertain. There are 15 residues in the CDR3. The V and J ends lost 10 bases and 2 bases respectively, with 21 bases between them. CDR3 loop: CANPRAGPPPYEQYF. In nucleotides, the CDR3 is TGCGCCAACCCGAGGGCGGGGCCGCCCCCCTACGAGCAGTACTTC.

The J gene is TRBJ2-1, the V gene TRBV7-6, with 9 bases lining up with TRBD2. Germline-derived CDR1 and CDR2 are SGHVS and FNYEAQ. V lost 2 bases, J lost 9 bases, and 11 bases stayed unmatched. The CDR3 has 16 residues. The CDR3 loop reads CASSLWPRGGAGEQFF. CDR3 DNA sequence: TGTGCCAGCAGCTTATGGCCCCGCGGGGGGGCGGGTGAGCAGTTCTTC.

The chain couples TRBV30 to TRBJ2-7, with 12 bases that match TRBD2. The CDR3 length is 14 residues. Germline lookup yields CDR1 GTSNPN and CDR2 SVGIG (reference sequence). V shed 2 bases, J shed 3 bases, and the junction held 2 bases outside the gene matches. The CDR3 sequence: CAWSWTSGDYEQYF. CDR3 in DNA: TGTGCCTGGAGTTGGACTAGCGGGGACTACGAGCAGTACTTC.

The chain combines TRBV6-5 with TRBJ2-7; D is possibly TRBD1 (5 bases). Trimming removed 1 base at V and 4 bases at J, with 17 bases between. Germline V gene sequence: CDR1 MNHEY, CDR2 SVGAGI. CDR3 length: 16 amino acids. The CDR3 DNA reads TGTGCCAGCAGTTACTTCTCGTCTGGGGCTAATTACGAGCAGTACTTC. It specifies CASSYFSSGANYEQYF.

This chain joins TRBV2 and TRBJ1-5; 11 nucleotides align to TRBD1. The germline V gene encodes CDR1 SNHLY and CDR2 FYNNEI. The CDR3 loop spans 18 amino acids. The J segment lost 4 bases and the V segment lost 3 bases, leaving 11 bases of the junction unmatched. CDR3 in DNA: TGTGCCAGCAGTGACCCGGGACAGGGGGAAAGTTGGAATCAGCCCCAGCATTTT. Encoded protein: CASSDPGQGESWNQPQHF.

As regards this clone: The sample carries other DNA sequences with the same CDR3. The rearrangement links TRBV4-1 to TRBJ1-4, with a possible D match to TRBD1 (6 bases). The ends were cut back, 4 bases at V and 6 bases at J, with 15 bases in the middle. The CDR3 runs 15 residues. Germline loops: CDR1 MGHRA, CDR2 YSYEKL. The CDR3 region has the DNA TGCGCCAGCAGCCCCCTACAGGGAGTCTATGAAAAACTGTTTTTT. It specifies CASSPLQGVYEKLFF.

The chain recombines TRBV10-1 with TRBJ2-2; TRBD1 matches at 7 bases. The germline CDR1 and CDR2 sequences are WNHNN and SYGVQD (reference sequence). The ends lost 10 bases at V and 3 bases at J; junction bases unmatched: 29. This CDR3 is built from 21 residues. The CDR3 reads CAMSDSLGQLSSNPDTGELFF. CDR3 DNA: TGCGCCATGAGTGATTCCTTGGGACAGCTTTCTTCCAACCCAGACACCGGGGAGCTGTTTTTT.

The chain carries TRBV28 and TRBJ2-3, with D unclear. V was cut by 5 bases and J by 1 base, with 10 bases left in between. The CDR3 consists of 14 residues. Germline CDR1 reads MDHEN; CDR2 reads SYDVKM. CDR3 nucleotides: TGTGCCAGCAGTCCTATCCCGGGCACAGATACGCAGTATTTT. Protein sequence: CASSPIPGTDTQYF. Full variable domain (rest looked up from reference TRBV28 and TRBJ2-3): DVKVTQSSRYLVKRTGEKVFLECVQDMDHENMFWYRQDPGLGLRLIYFSYDVKMKEKGDIPEGYSVSREKKERFSLILESASTNQTSMYLCASSPIPGTDTQYFGPGTRLTVL.

DNA for the CDR3: TGTGCCAGCAGCTTGGGACAGACATACGAGCAGTACTTC. Its protein product is CASSLGQTYEQYF. The chain combines TRBV11-2 with TRBJ2-7; 7 bases line up with TRBD1. Germline V CDR1 and CDR2: SGHAT, FQNNGV. The CDR3 spans 13 residues. Germline trimming cut 3 bases from V and 4 bases from J; bases unmatched to any gene: 3.

This clone was recorded a few times. J is TRBJ2-5 and V is TRBV29-1; the D is unclear. V was cut by 5 bases and J by 7 bases, with 8 bases left in between. The CDR3 has 10 amino acids. Per germline, CDR1 SQVTM and CDR2 ANQGSEA. CDR3 sequence: CSVSPGTQYF. For the CDR3, the DNA is TGCAGCGTTAGCCCGGGGACCCAGTACTTC. Variable domain in full (rest from reference TRBV29-1 and TRBJ2-5): SAVISQKPSRDICQRGTSLTIQCQVDSQVTMMFWYRQQPGQSLTLIATANQGSEATYESGFVIDKFPISRPNLTFSTLTVSNMSPEDSSIYLCSVSPGTQYFGPGTRLLVL.

V is TRBV7-9 and J is TRBJ2-7, with D tentatively TRBD2 (6 bases). V lost 5 bases and J 6 bases, leaving 14 bases between the germline ends. CDR3 length equals 13 residues. From germline, CDR1 is SEHNR and CDR2 FQNEAQ (reference sequence). CDR3 DNA sequence: TGTGCCAGCAGCCCTATTCTGGGGGGCGAGCAGTACTTC. It encodes CASSPILGGEQYF.

V gene TRBV4-2 combines with J gene TRBJ1-1, with a tentative D call TRBD1 (6 bases). CDR3 length equals 19 residues. The germline V gene encodes CDR1 LGHNA and CDR2 YNFKEQ. Deletions cut 0 bases from V and 0 bases from J, with 20 bases between. In DNA form, the CDR3 reads TGTGCCAGCAGCCAAGAGGGGGCGGGCAGGGTCGCCTTGAACACTGAAGCTTTCTTT. Amino acids: CASSQEGAGRVALNTEAFF.

The rearrangement links TRBV6-6 to TRBJ2-3; D gene unclear. The germline CDR1 and CDR2 sequences are MNHNY and SVGAGI (reference sequence). V lost 5 bases to trimming and J lost 1 base, with 13 bases between them. This CDR3 comprises 15 residues. The CDR3 sequence is CASSPWATGTDTQYF. DNA of the CDR3: TGTGCCAGCAGTCCCTGGGCGACCGGCACAGATACGCAGTATTTT.

This clone has just a few counts. The gene calls are TRBV9 and TRBJ2-3; 7 bases are a match to TRBD1. Germline V gene data show CDR1 as SGDLS and CDR2 as YYNGEE. The ends lost 3 bases at V and 1 base at J; junction bases unmatched: 5. This CDR3 spans 15 amino acids. The CDR3 nucleotides read TGTGCCAGCAGCGCCCGGGACAGTCGCACAGATACGCAGTATTTT. Protein sequence: CASSARDSRTDTQYF.

The chain links TRBV30 to TRBJ2-7, with 7 bases identical to TRBD2. Trimming at V came to 0 bases and at J to 3 bases, leaving 5 bases not matched to a gene. The CDR3 length is 14 residues. Germline CDR1 GTSNPN, CDR2 SVGIG (reference sequence). The CDR3 spells CAWSVGGSLYEQYF. The CDR3 DNA reads TGTGCCTGGAGTGTGGGGGGGTCCCTCTACGAGCAGTACTTC.

V gene TRBV7-2 combines with J gene TRBJ2-1; D is unclear. With 4 bases removed from V and 1 base from J, the gap between germline ends came to 17 bases. There are 17 residues in the CDR3. CDR1 SGHTA and CDR2 FQGNSA come from the germline V gene. The chain's CDR3 is CASSSYTGLRSYNEQFF. The CDR3 DNA reads TGTGCCAGCAGCTCTTATACGGGTCTCCGGTCCTACAATGAGCAGTTCTTC.